The following is a TCR beta chain sequence with its context. Its target is not known. CDR3 length: 15 residues. Between the trimmed V and J ends, which lost 5 bases and 3 bases, there was a span of 16 bases. Germline CDR1 and CDR2: MNHEY and SVGAGI. On cycle 4 day 1 and cycle 7 day 1, as well as at baseline, blood was sampled. Repertoires were generated with immunoSEQ multiplex PCR, while TCRdb's copy carries only in-frame clones and drops some. The data contain over 75,000 clones, about nine tenths of them singletons. The sample originates from a study of OX40 agonist ivuxolimab in advanced cancers. As for the study in general: The patients received agonistic anti-OX40 (CD134) antibody ivuxolimab.

Findings and limits, study-wide: Clonal expansion from baseline to week 6 occurred in both CD4+ and CD8+ T cells. CD4+ T cells averaged fewer expanded clones than CD8+ T cells.

The chain is built from TRBV6-5 and TRBJ1-1; tentatively, D is TRBD1 (6 bases). The starting material was CD4+ or CD8+ T cells sorted from blood, obtained in a trial of the OX40 agonist ivuxolimab. This receptor was identified in an adult with an advanced solid tumor such as melanoma, head and neck, liver or kidney cancer. The CDR3 DNA is TGTGCCAGCAGTAAGGGGGGTTGGGAACACACTGAAGCTTTCTTT. As protein: CASSKGGWEHTEAFF.